The next 19 T cell receptor beta chains were all read from a single sample in a study of shared clonotypes between healthy human individuals. Naive CD8 isolation took CD45RO-negative cells positively selected for CCR7 and excluded terminally differentiated effector memory CD45RA+ cells. Repertoires were generated with immunoSEQ multiplex PCR, while TCRdb's copy carries only in-frame clones and drops some. The table shows about 1,900,000 clones, with about 95% occurring only once. Sequencing was done on a sample of naive CD8+ T cells sorted from blood. Receptor source: a man between 18 and 35 years old in good health.

This chain uses TRBV25-1 with TRBJ2-3, with a weak D call TRBD1 (6 bases). V was shortened by 6 bases and J by 2 bases, with 15 bases between the two germline ends. The CDR3 runs to 15 residues. Germline assignment: CDR1 MGHDK and CDR2 SYGVNS. CDR3 sequence reads: CASRGAGDHTDTQYF. As DNA, the CDR3 is TGTGCCAGCAGAGGCGCAGGGGATCACACAGATACGCAGTATTTT. Full variable domain (remainder filled in from reference TRBV25-1 and TRBJ2-3): EADIYQTPRYLVIGTGKKITLECSQTMGHDKMYWYQQDPGMELHLIHYSYGVNSTEKGDLSSESTVSRIRTEHFPLTLESARPSHTSQYLCASRGAGDHTDTQYFGPGTRLTVL.

This chain uses TRBV15 with TRBJ1-5; D is ambiguous. CDR3 length: 12 residues. Per germline, CDR1 LNHNV and CDR2 YYDKDF (reference sequence). V was cut by 1 base and J by 14 bases, with 12 bases left in between. The CDR3: CATSRGDTLKHF. DNA for the CDR3: TGTGCCACCAGCAGAGGGGATACGCTCAAGCATTTT.

The rearrangement joins TRBV19 to TRBJ1-6; no definite D call. This CDR3 has 15 amino acids. V was pared by 2 bases and J by 10 bases, with 15 bases between. Germline CDR1 and CDR2: LNHDA and SQIVND (reference sequence). This CDR3 reads CASSINSYKGSPLHF. The CDR3 region has the DNA TGTGCCAGTAGTATAAATTCTTATAAAGGATCACCCCTCCACTTT. Using reference TRBV19 and TRBJ1-6 for the parts outside the CDR3, the full variable domain is DGGITQSPKYLFRKEGQNVTLSCEQNLNHDAMYWYRQDPGQGLRLIYYSQIVNDFQKGDIAEGYSVSREKKESFPLTVTSAQKNPTAFYLCASSINSYKGSPLHFGNGTRLTVT.

This clone appeared once. The rearrangement links TRBV28 to TRBJ1-4; D might be TRBD1 (6 bases). The V gene lost 5 bases and the J gene lost 2 bases, with 12 bases spanning the gap. Germline-derived CDR1 and CDR2 are MDHEN and SYDVKM. This CDR3 is built from 15 residues. CDR3 in amino acids: CASSPIGGTNEKLFF. CDR3 sequence (DNA): TGTGCCAGCAGTCCCATCGGGGGCACTAATGAAAAACTGTTTTTT.

In regard to this clone: Other DNA sequences in the sample encode the same CDR3. The J gene is TRBJ2-7, the V gene TRBV7-2; D remains ambiguous. The V end was cut by 3 bases, the J end by 4 bases, with 10 bases between. Germline lookup yields CDR1 SGHTA and CDR2 FQGNSA. The CDR3 consists of 13 residues. The CDR3 sequence: CASSLSPSYEQYF. The CDR3 DNA sequence: TGTGCCAGCAGCTTGAGCCCCAGTTACGAGCAGTACTTC. Supplemented by reference TRBV7-2 and TRBJ2-7, the full variable domain reads GAGVSQSPSNKVTEKGKDVELRCDPISGHTALYWYRQSLGQGLEFLIYFQGNSAPDKSGLPSDRFSAERTGGSVSTLTIQRTQQEDSAVYLCASSLSPSYEQYFGPGTRLTVT.

The chain has TRBV28 and TRBJ1-4; D gene ambiguous. Deletions cut 1 base from V and 5 bases from J, with 5 bases between. The CDR3 length is 13 residues. Germline loops: CDR1 MDHEN, CDR2 SYDVKM. The CDR3 DNA is TGTGCCAGCAGTTTATACCTGAATGAAAAACTGTTTTTT. Translated: CASSLYLNEKLFF.

The chain is built from TRBV7-9 and TRBJ1-4; TRBD1 might be the D (5 bases). V lost 3 bases, J lost 6 bases, and 14 bases lay in between. CDR1 and CDR2 (germline): SEHNR, FQNEAQ (reference sequence). There are 15 residues in the CDR3. The CDR3 DNA reads as TGTGCCAGCAGCTTGGGGCACGCCGGAGATGAAAAACTGTTTTTT. Amino acid sequence: CASSLGHAGDEKLFF.

For the CDR3, the DNA is TGTGCCAGCAGCTCATCCAGGGGGCCTGAAGCTTTCTTT. Protein sequence: CASSSSRGPEAFF. The V call is TRBV5-6, the J call TRBJ1-1; 8 bases align to TRBD1. The J segment lost 6 bases and the V segment lost 3 bases, leaving 4 bases of the junction unmatched. CDR1 SGHDT and CDR2 YYEEEE come from the germline V gene. The CDR3 covers 13 residues. Full variable domain (rest looked up from reference TRBV5-6 and TRBJ1-1): DAGVTQSPTHLIKTRGQQVTLRCSPKSGHDTVSWYQQALGQGPQFIFQYYEEEERQRGNFPDRFSGHQFPNYSSELNVNALLLGDSALYLCASSSSRGPEAFFGQGTRLTVV.

The rearrangement uses TRBV11-2 and TRBJ2-7; TRBD1 is a possible D gene (6 bases). Germline CDR1 SGHAT, CDR2 FQNNGV. The ends were cut back, 0 bases at V and 3 bases at J, with 12 bases in the middle. There are 15 residues in the CDR3. CDR3 coding DNA: TGTGCCAGCAGCTTAGACCCCACAGGGTTCTACGAGCAGTACTTC. It is translated as CASSLDPTGFYEQYF.

This chain joins TRBV29-1 and TRBJ2-2; 11 positions match TRBD1. After removal of 4 bases from V and 6 bases from J, the junction contained 13 bases not matched to a gene. The CDR3 runs to 17 residues. The germline CDR1 and CDR2 sequences are SQVTM and ANQGSEA. In DNA form, the CDR3 reads TGCAGCGTTGGCCGAGTTGGACAGGGGGCATATTCCGGGGAGCTGTTTTTT. Translated, it gives CSVGRVGQGAYSGELFF.

The chain couples TRBV7-8 to TRBJ2-1; no firm D call. Trimming cost V 2 bases and J 8 bases, with 4 bases left between them. The CDR3 length is 11 residues. Germline V gene lookup returns CDR1 SGHVS and CDR2 FQNEAQ. CDR3 bases: TGTGCCAGCAGCTTATGGGATGAGCAGTTCTTC. As protein: CASSLWDEQFF.

This rearrangement joins TRBV12-5 to TRBJ2-3; D might be TRBD2 (5 bases). The V end lost 5 bases, the J end lost 2 bases, and 8 bases lay between the germline ends. CDR1 and CDR2 (germline): LGHNT, FRNRAP. CDR3 length equals 13 residues. The CDR3 reads CASGPDFTDTQYF. The CDR3 nucleotides read TGTGCTAGTGGTCCGGACTTCACAGATACGCAGTATTTT.

The gene calls are TRBV7-8 and TRBJ1-4; a weak D match, TRBD1 (5 bases). The CDR3 covers 15 residues. V lost 5 bases, J lost 0 bases, and 10 bases lay in between. CDR1 SGHVS and CDR2 FQNEAQ come from the germline V gene. This CDR3 reads CASSADISTNEKLFF. In DNA form, the CDR3 reads TGTGCCAGCAGCGCGGACATCTCAACTAATGAAAAACTGTTTTTT. Looking up the rest from reference TRBV7-8 and TRBJ1-4 gives the full variable domain: GAGVSQSPRYKVAKRGQDVALRCDPISGHVSLFWYQQALGQGPEFLTYFQNEAQLDKSGLPSDRFFAERPEGSVSTLKIQRTQQEDSAVYLCASSADISTNEKLFFGSGTQLSVL.

V is TRBV5-1 and J is TRBJ2-7, with 13 bases matching TRBD2. The CDR3 runs to 15 residues. J gave up 11 bases and V 4 bases, and 12 bases lay outside the gene matches. Per the germline V gene, CDR1 is SGHRS and CDR2 is YFSETQ. The CDR3 DNA is TGCGCCAGCAGCCCATGGACTAGCGGGAGTTCTGCAAAGTACTTC. The encoded protein is CASSPWTSGSSAKYF.

This sequence joins TRBV7-9 and TRBJ2-7; the D is unclear. The CDR3 runs to 14 residues. Trimming removed 5 bases at V and 1 base at J, with 12 bases between. CDR1 SEHNR and CDR2 FQNEAQ come from the germline V gene (reference sequence). The CDR3: CASSQGWQSYEQYF. CDR3 sequence (DNA): TGTGCCAGCAGCCAAGGATGGCAATCCTACGAGCAGTACTTC. The full variable domain, with the rest looked up from reference TRBV7-9 and TRBJ2-7, is DTGVSQNPRHKITKRGQNVTFRCDPISEHNRLYWYRQTLGQGPEFLTYFQNEAQLEKSRLLSDRFSAERPKGSFSTLEIQRTEQGDSAMYLCASSQGWQSYEQYFGPGTRLTVT.

The CDR3 DNA reads TGCGCCAGCAGCTTGGGGCCCAAGTACGAGCAGTACTTC. The encoded protein is CASSLGPKYEQYF. V usage is TRBV5-1 and J usage is TRBJ2-7, with D hard to call. The CDR3 covers 13 residues. V gave up 0 bases and J gave up 4 bases, with 8 bases separating them. Per germline, CDR1 SGHRS and CDR2 YFSETQ. Combining the CDR3 with reference TRBV5-1 and TRBJ2-7 gives the whole variable domain KAGVTQTPRYLIKTRGQQVTLSCSPISGHRSVSWYQQTPGQGLQFLFEYFSETQRNKGNFPGRFSGRQFSNSRSEMNVSTLELGDSALYLCASSLGPKYEQYFGPGTRLTVT.

The chain is built from TRBV7-9 and TRBJ2-7, with TRBD1 identical over 10 bases. V trimming: 4 bases; J trimming: 2 bases; junction bases outside the gene matches: 11. The CDR3 runs to 17 residues. Germline lookup yields CDR1 SEHNR and CDR2 FQNEAQ (reference sequence). The CDR3 nucleotides are TGTGCCAGCAGCTCAGGACAGGGGGAGGTATGGGCCTACGAGCAGTACTTC. This translates into CASSSGQGEVWAYEQYF.

Turning to this clone: This sample includes further DNA sequences coding for the same CDR3. This sequence joins TRBV13 and TRBJ2-7, with 7 bases fitting TRBD1. After removal of 4 bases from V and 3 bases from J, the junction contained 6 bases not matched to a gene. The CDR3 has 14 residues. CDR1 and CDR2 from the germline V gene are PRHDT and FYEKMQ (reference sequence). The chain's CDR3 is CASSSRTGNYEQYF. In DNA, the CDR3 is TGTGCCAGCAGCTCCCGGACAGGAAACTACGAGCAGTACTTC.

The chain has TRBV30 and TRBJ1-2, with D perhaps TRBD1 (5 bases). The V end was cut by 0 bases, the J end by 8 bases, with 13 bases between. CDR3 length: 13 residues. Germline values: CDR1 GTSNPN, CDR2 SVGIG (reference sequence). The CDR3, as DNA: TGTGCCTGGAGTGTGGGGCGGGCTGGAGGCTACACCTTC. It specifies CAWSVGRAGGYTF.